This T cell receptor beta chain was recorded in a study of T cell responses to AZD1222 COVID-19 vaccine. Study-wide results and caveats: Following two doses of AZD1222, Spike-specific TCR breadth and depth rose. There were mostly white British donors and more females than males, and clonal diversity was possibly underestimated. At baseline, seropositivity was found in only six AZD1222 recipients.

CDR3 length: 13 residues. V was trimmed by 1 base and J by 3 bases, leaving 6 bases between them. Germline CDR1 is LGHDT and CDR2 is YNNKEL (reference sequence). The data were produced by immunoSEQ multiplex PCR, yet TCRdb's version contains in-frame clones alone and is incomplete. The profile shows roughly 120,000 clones, 70% to 90% of them singletons. Of note for this clone: Its specificity is unknown.

J is TRBJ1-2 and V is TRBV3-1 (or the pseudogene TRBV3-2); the D gene is possibly TRBD1 (5 bases). The source of this sequence is an adult who received the AZD1222 COVID-19 vaccine. The source material was peripheral blood, sampled 28 days after the second AZD1222 dose. The CDR3 region is CASSQGGYYGYTF. The DNA for the CDR3 is TGTGCCAGCAGCCAAGGGGGGTACTATGGCTACACCTTC.